Listed here is a single TCR beta chain. There are many counts of this clonotype. Its antigen is currently not known. Base qualities are missing; no much larger clone stands one base away. The sample belongs to a study of HIV-infected patients and healthy controls (TCRdb year 2014). Describing the broader study: CD4 counts rose modestly but significantly in most of the 16 patients after three months of therapy, yet stayed below normal ranges. Patients exhibited no overall T-cell lymphocytopenia, and total CDR3 counts per chain were not significantly different from those of controls. The study asked whether deep sequencing of the TCR repertoire from small blood samples of HIV patients could detect immune perturbation and reconstitution. An undetectable viral load was attained by 11 of 16 patients by the second bleed and by all patients after a further year of therapy. No consistent shift in CD8 counts was seen during early therapy, whereas a slight rise was seen in the CD4:CD8 ratio. What the study reported, not specific to this receptor: MAIT cell alpha-chain CDR3s were present at high frequency in healthy controls but severely depleted in HIV+ repertoires. The therapy captured by the treated samples lasted only three to four months, arguably too short a period to observe immune reconstitution given low adult thymic output. Healthy controls shared more CDR3s between individuals than HIV+ patients, by Jaccard index and by count of highly shared sequences. Pairing of alpha and beta chains was not determined in the samples. In HIV-infected patients, the apparent post-therapy recovery of the Gini index was not replicated in size-matched repertoire data. Significantly higher mean Gini indices were seen in HIV-infected repertoires than in controls, possibly reflecting oligoclonality. The study cohorts differed slightly in age and sex profile, but those differences did not account for the observed differences in diversity. The use of whole blood limited sequencing depth and precluded separation of the dynamics of distinct T-cell subpopulations. Unequal numbers of distinct sequences between patients and controls complicated comparisons, and size-matching overweighted rare events from HIV-infected data. Roughly threefold more distinct CDR3s and higher Shannon diversity were observed in healthy control repertoires than in untreated HIV+ repertoires. In the study, no determination of donor HLA types was made. HIV-associated CDR3s exhibited a significant reduction in frequency during therapy, whereas CMV-associated CDR3s exhibited no significant change, although the majority increased in frequency. A major limit on how widely the findings apply, in the view of the authors, was that only sixteen HIV-infected individuals were processed. Eight alpha and eight beta V genes showed significantly different mean usage between HIV-infected patients and controls.

The study collected follow-up blood from HIV-infected patients roughly three months, about 14 weeks, after antiretroviral therapy began. Whole blood was used without cell fractionation, so the repertoire reflected all unsorted peripheral T cells. For RNA extraction, a roughly 2.7 ml sample of peripheral blood was drawn into Tempus tubes. Patients were deemed ineligible for enrollment if they had febrile or AIDS-related illness, tumors, hepatitis B or C coinfection, immunomodulatory therapy, recent vaccination or treatment interruptions. Residual genomic DNA was removed with the TURBO-DNase kit and globin mRNA was depleted with GLOBINclear. Reverse transcription of approximately 500 ng RNA was performed with SuperScript III using primers directed against the alpha and beta constant regions. Separate alpha and beta chain libraries were made by chain-specific third strand synthesis with multiplexing indices. To avoid primer bias, the protocol used one single primer pair to amplify every rearrangement within a chain, and the protocol also attached molecular barcodes to each cDNA molecule. T4 RNA Ligase 1 joined purified cDNA to a 5' RACE adapter that carried a random hexamer and the SP2 sequencing primer site. With slow temperature ramps used to favor optimal annealing, second strand synthesis was primed from the SP2 site with Phusion polymerase. Joined together, two random hexamer sequences that had both been added before amplification formed the 12-nucleotide barcode of each molecule. A short first PCR added P5 and P7 adapter elements plus a second index, followed by an approximately 24-cycle amplification PCR with P5s and P7 primers. In total the libraries went through roughly 30 PCR cycles, after which the libraries were quantified on a Qubit, sized on a Bioanalyzer, and diluted to approximately 4 nM. Sequencing of the normalized libraries was done on an Illumina MiSeq using 2 x 250 paired-end kits. Into 7.5 to 10 ul Tris-Cl, the reverse transcription reactions were eluted following cleanup on MinElute columns. A 1:1 ratio of AMPure XP beads was used to clean the adapter ligations after they had run for 23 hours at 16 degrees C. The authors' analysis ran thus. A modified Decombinator processed the demultiplexed FASTQ files and output V, J, insert and barcode information. Sequences that shared a barcode but differed from the dominant sequence were treated as errors and discarded, and barcodes were clustered at Levenshtein distance 3 and counted to estimate the original cDNA molecules. For downstream analyses, the R packages ineq, vegan, igraph and RCytoscape were used, along with IMGT nomenclature and CDR3 definitions. V gene usage was calculated across distinct sequences, with every TCR tallied a single time to avoid skew from clonal expansion. Within a donor, similarity networks joined unique CDR3 amino acid sequences in every case where two of them were separated by a single Levenshtein edit. In the repertoires, a search was made for a compiled set of published HIV-specific CDR3s (more than 90 alpha, several hundred beta) and CMV-specific CDR3s (approximately 13 alpha, around 230 beta). Lower sequence numbers were not the cause of the decreased diversity in patients, as random subsampling to size-matched repertoires showed. The raw public reads went through TCRdb reprocessing: fastp at Q25, MiXCR clone calling, in-frame beta chains kept. Each record represents a unique CDR3 protein, reported with the most common genes and DNA among its rows. TCRdb, not the original authors, processed these V and J calls. For this sample there are about 10,000 distinct CDR3 sequences; 5.5% to 7% appear just once. In total, the top ten clones hold 25% to 35% of the sample.

Sequences SGHNT (CDR1) and YENEEA (CDR2) are obtained from the germline V gene. The CDR3, from cysteine to phenylalanine, totals 15 residues. The entry retains the CDR3 DNA only, 45 bases that are in frame from base 1. V is cut by 4 bases and J by 0 bases, and the space between the germline ends is 11 bases. The sequence was collected from an adult with HIV infection. The donor label of this sample is uncertain. The rearrangement joined TRBV11-3 to TRBJ2-3; TRBD2 is possibly the D segment (6 matching bases). Sequencing used blood, obtained during antiretroviral therapy. The CDR3 has the sequence CASSYEGTSTDTQYF. The sequenced DNA is TGTGCCAGCAGCTACGAAGGGACTAGCACAGATACGCAGTATTTT.